One sample yielded the 10 T cell receptor beta chains listed below, sequenced in a study of shared clonotypes between healthy human individuals. The naive CD8 fraction comprised CD45RO-negative cells positively selected for CCR7 and excluded terminally differentiated effector memory CD45RA+ cells. The table came from immunoSEQ multiplex PCR; TCRdb's copy has only in-frame clones and leaves some out. The sample consists of about 1.9 million clones, around 95% of them appearing once. Sequenced material: naive CD8+ T cells from PBMCs. These receptors all stem from a young man in good health. Some clones in this sample may be carry-over from other donors' samples.

The chain carries TRBV7-8 and TRBJ1-2; D is unresolved. Trimming shortened V by 5 bases and J by 8 bases, and 21 bases separated the two germline ends. CDR3 size: 15 residues. Looked up from germline, CDR1 is SGHVS and CDR2 is FQNEAQ. The CDR3 coding sequence is TGTGCCAGCAGCCCCCTAGGGAGCGTATTGGAAGGCTACACCTTC. Protein sequence: CASSPLGSVLEGYTF. Full variable domain (remainder filled in from reference TRBV7-8 and TRBJ1-2): GAGVSQSPRYKVAKRGQDVALRCDPISGHVSLFWYQQALGQGPEFLTYFQNEAQLDKSGLPSDRFFAERPEGSVSTLKIQRTQQEDSAVYLCASSPLGSVLEGYTFGSGTRLTVV.

This clone was picked up one time. J is TRBJ2-7 and V is TRBV6-6; the D is unclear. This CDR3 is 15 amino acids long. Germline CDR1 MNHNY, CDR2 SVGAGI (reference sequence). Trimming left V 4 bases short and J 1 base short, with 14 bases between. The CDR3 loop is CASSSSRYLSYEQYF. CDR3 DNA: TGTGCCAGCAGTTCATCTCGCTATCTGTCCTACGAGCAGTACTTC.

About this clone: A read error may produce the germline difference seen at one junction end. The chain couples TRBV9 to TRBJ2-4; the D is unclear. This CDR3 is 12 amino acids long. Germline V lookup: CDR1 SGDLS, CDR2 YYNGEE. CDR3 residues: CASALSEAALSF. CDR3 coding DNA: TGTGCCAGCGCTCTATCAGAGGCAGCGCTAAGCTTC.

The gene calls are TRBV9 and TRBJ2-4; tentatively, D is TRBD2 (6 bases). The CDR3 covers 13 residues. In germline, CDR1 is SGDLS, CDR2 YYNGEE. V was pared by 0 bases and J by 8 bases, with 9 bases between. CDR3 sequence: CASSVGLGDIQYF. As DNA, the CDR3 is TGTGCCAGCAGCGTAGGACTAGGGGACATTCAGTACTTC.

V usage is TRBV10-1 and J usage is TRBJ2-1; D possibly corresponds to TRBD2 (7 bases). The V gene's germline CDR1 is WNHNN and CDR2 SYGVQD (reference sequence). V was pared by 1 base and J by 4 bases, with 23 bases between. This CDR3 region has 19 residues. CDR3 residues: CASSELRPRGGLPYNEQFF. The CDR3 DNA reads TGCGCCAGCAGTGAGTTACGGCCCCGCGGGGGCCTCCCTTACAATGAGCAGTTCTTC.

The CDR3 region is CASSYSASEYNEQFF. CDR3 sequence (DNA): TGTGCCAGCAGTTACTCTGCTAGCGAATACAATGAGCAGTTCTTC. The V call is TRBV6-5, the J call TRBJ2-1, with a possible D match to TRBD2 (6 bases). The V end lost 0 bases, the J end lost 4 bases, and 10 bases lay between the germline ends. The CDR3 spans 15 residues. Germline CDR1 is MNHEY and CDR2 is SVGAGI.

This sequence joins TRBV27 and TRBJ1-1; D not resolved. The CDR3 contains 13 residues. V was cut by 5 bases and J by 8 bases, with 15 bases left in between. From germline, CDR1 is MNHEY and CDR2 SMNVEV (reference sequence). CDR3: CASSAAVQSEAFF. The CDR3 DNA follows: TGTGCCAGCAGTGCCGCAGTTCAAAGCGAAGCTTTCTTT.

The chain couples TRBV5-1 to TRBJ2-5, with 8 nucleotides matching TRBD1. V was clipped by 0 bases and J by 7 bases; unmatched bases: 5. CDR1 SGHRS and CDR2 YFSETQ come from the germline V gene. The CDR3 covers 14 residues. The CDR3 bases are TGCGCCAGCAGCTTGGGGGACAGGCAGGGGACCCAGTACTTC. This encodes CASSLGDRQGTQYF.

This chain links TRBV28 with TRBJ1-5; perhaps TRBD1 as D (6 bases). CDR3 length: 16 residues. Trimming cost V 5 bases and J 0 bases, with 14 bases left between them. Germline V lookup: CDR1 MDHEN, CDR2 SYDVKM. The CDR3 reads CASSTIGQYSNQPQHF. The CDR3 DNA reads as TGTGCCAGCAGTACCATTGGACAGTATAGCAATCAGCCCCAGCATTTT.

The chain is built from TRBV10-3 and TRBJ1-2; D is uncertain. V was pared by 2 bases and J by 4 bases, with 11 bases between. CDR3 length: 14 residues. The V gene's germline CDR1 is ENHRY and CDR2 SYGVKD. CDR3 coding DNA: TGTGCCATCAGTGAGGCAGAATCCCTCTATGGCTACACCTTC. Its protein product is CAISEAESLYGYTF.